This is a list of T cell receptor beta chains from one sample in a study of early T cells in non-severe SARS-CoV-2 infection. MiXCR, applied by TCRdb to the 5' RACE reads, yields one record per CDR3 protein. In the table there are 10,000 to 13,000 distinct CDR3 sequences, over 4% of which are singletons. Sequencing was performed on whole blood. All receptors come from an adult who was a healthcare worker with PCR-confirmed SARS-CoV-2 infection or an uninfected control (not recorded which). Each CDR3 is given with its conserved first and last residue. The D gene is left open where the match is weak. The size of a clone is reported for some rows only, either as once, few or many, or as a class for expanded clones.

d_gene	abundance	v_gene	j_gene	CDR3aa	CDR3nt
NA	many	TRBV14	TRBJ1-4	CASSLSSGGEKLFF	TGTGCCAGCAGCCTTTCCTCCGGGGGTGAAAAACTGTTTTTT
TRBD1	medium-sized	TRBV12-3/TRBV12-4	TRBJ1-6	CASSLRDRGSPLHF	TGTGCCAGCAGTTTAAGGGACAGGGGCTCACCCCTCCACTTT
NA	NA	TRBV12-3/TRBV12-4	TRBJ1-5	CASSLLLERGGNQPQHF	TGTGCCAGCAGTTTATTATTGGAAAGGGGGGGAAATCAGCCCCAGCATTTT
NA	many	TRBV5-1	TRBJ2-7	CASSLDSGPQYF	TGCGCCAGCAGCTTGGATAGCGGACCGCAGTACTTC
NA	many	TRBV20-1	TRBJ2-7	CSARGSGVSYEQYF	TGCAGTGCTAGAGGGTCGGGGGTATCCTACGAGCAGTACTTC
NA	few	TRBV18	TRBJ2-4	CASSPNSQGGKNIQYF	TGTGCCAGCTCACCAAACTCCCAGGGGGGCAAAAACATTCAGTACTTC
TRBD1	few	TRBV19	TRBJ2-4	CASSPNRDSSNIQYF	TGTGCCAGTAGTCCAAACCGGGACAGTTCAAACATTCAGTACTTC
TRBD2	few	TRBV5-1	TRBJ2-1	CASSLSGAHNEQFF	TGCGCCAGCAGCTTGAGCGGGGCACACAATGAGCAGTTCTTC
NA	medium-sized	TRBV20-1	TRBJ2-5	CSARPFTGTQYF	TGCAGTGCTAGACCGTTTACAGGGACCCAGTACTTC
NA	medium-sized	TRBV5-6	TRBJ2-5	CASSSEERSQETQYF	TGTGCCAGCAGCTCCGAAGAGCGGAGCCAAGAGACCCAGTACTTC
NA	NA	TRBV5-1	TRBJ2-3	CASSLVHSSTDTQYF	TGCGCCAGCAGCTTGGTTCACTCTAGCACAGATACGCAGTATTTT
NA	many	TRBV29-1	TRBJ1-1	CSVEETQGYTEAFF	TGCAGCGTTGAAGAAACGCAGGGTTACACTGAAGCTTTCTTT
NA	many	TRBV6-5	TRBJ2-5	CASRTTGRETQYF	TGTGCCAGCAGGACGACTGGTAGGGAGACCCAGTACTTC
NA	many	TRBV6-6	TRBJ1-4	CASSYSSSGEEKLFF	TGTGCCAGCAGTTACTCGTCTTCAGGGGAAGAAAAACTGTTTTTT
TRBD1	few	TRBV6-1	TRBJ1-1	CASSPRDREAFF	TGTGCCAGCAGCCCAAGGGACAGGGAAGCTTTCTTT
NA	many	TRBV2	TRBJ1-2	CASRVTYGYTF	TGTGCCAGCAGGGTTACCTATGGCTACACCTTC
NA	many	TRBV2	TRBJ1-5	CASTPGQKLPSAQHF	TGTGCCAGCACCCCCGGACAGAAATTACCATCAGCCCAGCATTTT
NA	many	TRBV6-6	TRBJ2-6	CASSYGGPGANVLTF	TGTGCCAGCAGTTATGGCGGTCCTGGGGCCAACGTCCTGACTTTC
NA	many	TRBV5-1	TRBJ1-1	CASSLDGGGWDTEAFF	TGCGCCAGCAGCTTGGATGGGGGCGGCTGGGACACTGAAGCTTTCTTT
TRBD1	NA	TRBV7-2	TRBJ1-5	CASSYRQGGQPQHF	TGTGCCAGCAGCTACCGACAGGGAGGGCAGCCCCAGCATTTT
TRBD1	medium-sized	TRBV30	TRBJ1-2	CAWSVQGDNGYTF	TGTGCCTGGAGTGTACAGGGGGACAATGGCTACACCTTC
NA	few	TRBV7-2	TRBJ2-3	CASSVGHTDTQYF	TGTGCCAGCAGCGTAGGGCACACAGATACGCAGTATTTT
NA	few	TRBV7-2	TRBJ2-1	CASSTRTGGSYNEQFF	TGTGCCAGCAGCACCCGGACTGGGGGCTCCTACAATGAGCAGTTCTTC
NA	many	TRBV5-1	TRBJ2-5	CASSQVSPGTETQYF	TGCGCCAGCAGCCAAGTTTCCCCCGGGACCGAGACCCAGTACTTC
TRBD2	many	TRBV7-6	TRBJ2-1	CASSLIGSGGADEQFF	TGTGCCAGCAGCTTAATAGGTAGCGGGGGGGCGGATGAGCAGTTCTTC
TRBD1	many	TRBV19	TRBJ2-2	CATWGTGWTGELFF	TGTGCCACCTGGGGGACAGGCTGGACCGGGGAGCTGTTTTTT